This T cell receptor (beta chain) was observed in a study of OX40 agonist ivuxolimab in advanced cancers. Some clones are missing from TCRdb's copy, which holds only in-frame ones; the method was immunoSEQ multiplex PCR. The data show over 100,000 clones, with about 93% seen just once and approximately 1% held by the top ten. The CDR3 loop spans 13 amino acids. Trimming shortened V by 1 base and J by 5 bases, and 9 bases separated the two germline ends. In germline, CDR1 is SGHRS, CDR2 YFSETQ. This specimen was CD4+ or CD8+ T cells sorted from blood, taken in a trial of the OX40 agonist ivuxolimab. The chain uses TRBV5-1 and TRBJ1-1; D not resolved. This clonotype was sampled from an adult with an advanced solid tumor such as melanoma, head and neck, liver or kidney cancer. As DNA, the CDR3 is TGCGCCAGCAGCTTGATCGAGGCAACTGAAGCTTTCTTT. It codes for CASSLIEATEAFF.